Presented here are 25 T cell receptor beta chains from one specimen sequenced in a study of blood T cell repertoires in COVID-19. TCRdb's table, derived via immunoSEQ multiplex PCR, lists solely in-frame clones and lacks some. The sample gives 310,000 or so clones, around 89% of which show up once; roughly a tenth is in the top ten. Sequencing was done on a sample of PBMCs or T cells enriched from blood (not recorded which). The receptors stem from a woman in her forties who had recovered from COVID-19.

DNA of the CDR3: TGTGCCAGCAGCTTAGGACAGACCAACATTCAGTACTTC. Amino acids: CASSLGQTNIQYF. The rearrangement links TRBV7-2 to TRBJ2-4, with a weak D call TRBD1 (5 bases). The CDR3 consists of 13 residues. Germline V gene sequence: CDR1 SGHTA, CDR2 FQGNSA. The V gene lost 1 base and the J gene lost 7 bases, with 8 bases spanning the gap.

This sequence joins TRBV29-1 and TRBJ2-2; TRBD2 matches at 11 bases. V dropped 3 bases and J dropped 4; count of bases not matched to a gene: 4. CDR1 and CDR2 from the germline V gene are SQVTM and ANQGSEA. The CDR3 totals 15 residues. The CDR3 is CSVELAGGGTGELFF. The CDR3 DNA sequence: TGCAGCGTTGAGCTAGCGGGGGGTGGCACCGGGGAGCTGTTTTTT.

The gene calls are TRBV3-1 (or the pseudogene TRBV3-2) and TRBJ1-4; a possible D gene is TRBD1 (5 bases). CDR1 is LGHDT, CDR2 YNNKEL, per germline (reference sequence). This CDR3 is built from 17 residues. V was trimmed by 1 base and J by 10 bases, leaving 22 bases between them. DNA of the CDR3: TGTGCCAGCAGCCAAGGGTTCCCAACTCGGGCCGGGGGAAAACTGTTTTTT. Its translation: CASSQGFPTRAGGKLFF.

The rearrangement joins TRBV19 to TRBJ2-2; 9 nucleotides align to TRBD2. Per the germline V gene, CDR1 is LNHDA and CDR2 is SQIVND (reference sequence). The CDR3 is 17 amino acids. J was trimmed by 8 bases and V by 4 bases; bases with no gene match: 14. CDR3 DNA sequence: TGTGCCAGTAGTAGGCGACTGAGCGGGAGGCCCGAGGGGGAGCTGTTTTTT. This encodes CASSRRLSGRPEGELFF.

The chain combines TRBV12-1 with TRBJ2-2; TRBD1 was called by the table and not checked on the DNA. TRBV12-1 is reported as a pseudogene. CDR3 length equals 14 residues. CDR3 DNA sequence: TGTGCCAGCAGCTCGGGACAGGGAGCCGGGGAGCTGTTTTTT. Translation gives CASSSGQGAGELFF.

V and J are TRBV12-3 or TRBV12-4 and TRBJ1-1, with a possible D match to TRBD1 (5 bases). V was shortened by 6 bases and J by 7 bases, with 12 bases between the two germline ends. This CDR3 contains 12 residues. The CDR3: CASSLGAIEAFF. The DNA for the CDR3 is TGTGCCAGCAGCCTAGGGGCGATTGAAGCTTTCTTT.

V gene TRBV3-1 (or the pseudogene TRBV3-2) combines with J gene TRBJ2-7; D is perhaps TRBD1 (6 bases). The V end was cut by 2 bases, the J end by 3 bases, with 20 bases between. Germline lookup yields CDR1 LGHDT and CDR2 YNNKEL (reference sequence). The CDR3 has 17 residues. The CDR3 protein is CASSQFHPTGGDYEQYF. In nucleotides, the CDR3 is TGTGCCAGCAGCCAATTTCATCCGACAGGAGGAGACTACGAGCAGTACTTC.

Note on this clone: One end of the junction fails to match germline, which may point to a read error. The CDR3 nucleotides are TGCGCCAGCAGACAAGGGACTAGCGGATACAATACGCAGTATTTT. Translation: CASRQGTSGYNTQYF. The chain uses TRBV4-3 and TRBJ2-3; 11 bases fit TRBD2. The CDR3 sequence is 15 residues long. The germline gives CDR1 LGHNA, CDR2 YSLEER.

This clone showed up just once. The CDR3 coding sequence is TGTGCCAGCAGTGAAAGTCCAGGGGCTGGAAACACCATATATTTT. Amino acids: CASSESPGAGNTIYF. This chain uses TRBV6-1 with TRBJ1-3; a possible D gene is TRBD1 (6 bases). V was clipped by 2 bases and J by 2 bases, with 10 bases between them. This CDR3 spans 15 amino acids. From germline, CDR1 is MNHNS and CDR2 SASEGT.

This clone was found once. The chain uses TRBV5-8 and TRBJ1-2; TRBD1 might be the D (5 bases). The CDR3 runs 13 residues. CDR1 SGHTS and CDR2 YDEGEE come from the germline V gene. The V end lost 6 bases, the J end lost 6 bases, and 15 bases lay between the germline ends. In DNA, the CDR3 is TGTGCCAGCAAAGGGGCGGTTCGGGATGGCTACACCTTC. It yields the protein CASKGAVRDGYTF.

This chain links TRBV10-3 with TRBJ2-7; 11 nucleotides match TRBD2. Germline V gene data show CDR1 as ENHRY and CDR2 as SYGVKD. J was trimmed by 2 bases and V by 4 bases; bases with no gene match: 7. The CDR3 extends over 16 amino acids. The CDR3 DNA reads as TGTGCCATCAGTGGATCTGGGACTAGCGGAGCCTACGAGCAGTACTTC. Its translation is CAISGSGTSGAYEQYF.

The rearrangement uses TRBV7-9 and TRBJ1-1; 9 nucleotides match TRBD1. The CDR3 is 15 amino acids. CDR1 is SEHNR, CDR2 FQNEAQ, per germline (reference sequence). The V and J ends lost 5 bases and 4 bases, in that order; junction bases with no gene match: 8. This CDR3 reads CASSKSRDRVTEAFF. DNA for the CDR3: TGTGCCAGCAGCAAGTCCCGGGACAGGGTCACTGAAGCTTTCTTT.

J is TRBJ2-3 and V is TRBV10-3; perhaps TRBD2 as D (6 bases). The length of the CDR3 is 16 residues. Germline values: CDR1 ENHRY, CDR2 SYGVKD. V was trimmed by 2 bases and J by 3 bases, leaving 15 bases between them. The CDR3 sequence: CAISEPEGRGTDTQYF. The DNA of the CDR3 is TGTGCCATCAGTGAGCCGGAGGGGCGGGGAACAGATACGCAGTATTTT.

The V and J genes are TRBV5-4 and TRBJ2-5; perhaps TRBD2 as D (5 bases). V shed 3 bases and J shed 0 bases, with 12 bases lying between them. CDR3 size: 15 residues. Germline V gene data show CDR1 as SGHNT and CDR2 as YYREEE (reference sequence). CDR3 protein: CASSYSGLHQETQYF. CDR3 DNA sequence: TGTGCCAGCAGCTATTCCGGACTCCACCAAGAGACCCAGTACTTC.

The chain recombines TRBV5-8 with TRBJ2-3; TRBD1 is a possible D gene (5 bases). The V end was cut by 4 bases, the J end by 5 bases, with 14 bases between. Looked up from germline, CDR1 is SGHTS and CDR2 is YDEGEE. The CDR3 is 14 amino acids. The chain's CDR3 is CASSPDSYIDTQYF. CDR3 nucleotide sequence: TGTGCCAGCAGCCCCGACAGCTACATAGATACGCAGTATTTT.

The chain joins TRBV4-3 to TRBJ1-2; TRBD1 might be the D (5 bases). The CDR3 consists of 14 residues. Trimming took 0 bases from V and 4 from J, leaving 9 bases between them. The V gene's germline CDR1 is LGHNA and CDR2 YSLEER. The CDR3 spells CASSQDVRVYGYTF. For the CDR3, the DNA is TGCGCCAGCAGCCAAGATGTCAGGGTCTATGGCTACACCTTC.

J is TRBJ1-6 and V is TRBV5-8, with 11 bases matching TRBD1. Germline loops: CDR1 SGHTS, CDR2 YDEGEE. The length of the CDR3 is 15 residues. The V and J ends lost 4 bases and 9 bases, in that order; junction bases with no gene match: 6. CDR3 in DNA: TGTGCCAGCAGCCCCCGGGACAGGGGGAGTTCACCCCTCCACTTT. It specifies CASSPRDRGSSPLHF.

The chain has TRBV11-2 and TRBJ2-5; D remains ambiguous. The CDR3 is made up of 12 amino acids. The V end was cut by 1 base, the J end by 6 bases, with 6 bases between. Germline V lookup: CDR1 SGHAT, CDR2 FQNNGV. CDR3 protein: CASSLAGQTQYF. The CDR3 region has the DNA TGTGCCAGCAGCTTAGCTGGGCAGACCCAGTACTTC.

The table lists this clone with a count of one. This rearrangement joins TRBV7-2 to TRBJ2-3; TRBD2 agrees at 9 bases. With V trimmed by 5 bases and J by 8 bases, 8 bases remained unmatched. The germline V gene encodes CDR1 SGHTA and CDR2 FQGNSA. The CDR3 covers 14 residues. The CDR3 here is CASSISGGIATQYF. CDR3 sequence (DNA): TGTGCCAGCAGCATTAGCGGGGGTATCGCTACGCAGTATTTT.

The V and J genes are TRBV7-2 and TRBJ1-2; the D is unclear. Trimming removed 0 bases from V and 6 bases from J, with 11 bases in between. Germline CDR1 is SGHTA and CDR2 is FQGNSA. The length of the CDR3 is 14 residues. The CDR3 loop is CASSLALTVDGYTF. The DNA of the CDR3 is TGTGCCAGCAGCTTAGCGCTCACAGTAGATGGCTACACCTTC. Full variable domain (rest looked up from reference TRBV7-2 and TRBJ1-2): GAGVSQSPSNKVTEKGKDVELRCDPISGHTALYWYRQSLGQGLEFLIYFQGNSAPDKSGLPSDRFSAERTGGSVSTLTIQRTQQEDSAVYLCASSLALTVDGYTFGSGTRLTVV.

The rearrangement links TRBV5-4 to TRBJ1-6, with 8 bases identical to TRBD1. Per germline, CDR1 SGHNT and CDR2 YYREEE (reference sequence). The CDR3 loop spans 14 amino acids. Losses at the gene ends were 3 bases for V and 10 bases for J; bases not matched to a gene: 6. The CDR3 spells CASSYGQGGSPLHF. The CDR3 region has the DNA TGTGCCAGCAGCTACGGACAGGGAGGCTCACCCCTCCACTTT. The full variable domain, in which reference TRBV5-4 and TRBJ1-6 provide the parts outside the CDR3, is ETGVTQSPTHLIKTRGQQVTLRCSSQSGHNTVSWYQQALGQGPQFIFQYYREEENGRGNFPPRFSGLQFPNYSSELNVNALELDDSALYLCASSYGQGGSPLHFGNGTRLTVT.

The chain links TRBV21-1 to TRBJ2-7; the DNA was not compared with TRBD1, the D call given in the table. TRBV21-1 is given as a pseudogene. This CDR3 is built from 12 residues. CDR3 sequence reads: CASSSGALEQYF. CDR3 coding DNA: TGTGCCAGCAGCTCAGGGGCTTTGGAGCAGTACTTC.

This chain's CDR3 is CASSFLAGYNEQFF. For the CDR3, the DNA is TGTGCCAGCAGCTTTTTAGCTGGTTACAATGAGCAGTTCTTC. The chain uses TRBV5-6 and TRBJ2-1; the D is unclear. Germline CDR1 and CDR2: SGHDT and YYEEEE. This CDR3 is 14 amino acids long. Trimming removed 2 bases at V and 4 bases at J, with 10 bases between.

The chain has TRBV28 and TRBJ1-1; D not resolved. CDR1 is MDHEN, CDR2 SYDVKM, per germline. This CDR3 is 14 amino acids long. The V gene lost 3 bases and the J gene lost 5 bases, with 13 bases spanning the gap. CDR3 amino acids: CASSLAGGGTEAFF. Here the CDR3 DNA reads TGTGCCAGCAGTTTGGCAGGAGGAGGTACTGAAGCTTTCTTT.

The chain uses TRBV7-6 and TRBJ2-1, with 11 positions matching TRBD2. Looked up from germline, CDR1 is SGHVS and CDR2 is FNYEAQ. Trimming cost V 5 bases and J 5 bases; bases outside gene matches: 2. This CDR3 has 14 amino acids. In DNA form, the CDR3 reads TGTGCCAGCAGCGGACTAGCGGGCAACAATGAGCAGTTCTTC. Residues: CASSGLAGNNEQFF. The whole variable domain, remainder taken from reference TRBV7-6 and TRBJ2-1, is GAGVSQSPRYKVTKRGQDVALRCDPISGHVSLYWYRQALGQGPEFLTYFNYEAQQDKSGLPNDRFSAERPEGSISTLTIQRTEQRDSAMYRCASSGLAGNNEQFFGPGTRLTVL.